One and the same sample provided the 32 T cell receptor beta chains below, sequenced in a study of regulatory T cells. Study findings and constraints: In CD3G-deficient patients, conventional CD4+ T cells were enriched for hydrophobic CDR3 residues at positions 6 and 7.

Their recognized antigens are unknown. Primers: 52 TRBV forward and 13 TRBJ reverse. Profiled with immunoSEQ multiplex PCR; TCRdb holds only in-frame clones, not every one. The top ten hold 2% to 3% of the sample, which has about 35,000 clones, over 75% seen once. Sequenced material: conventional CD4+ T cells sorted from blood. These receptors originate from a person in their late teens or twenties with CD3G deficiency.

J is TRBJ1-1 and V is TRBV6-1; D is possibly TRBD1 (6 bases). This CDR3 is built from 13 residues. Germline lookup yields CDR1 MNHNS and CDR2 SASEGT. Trimming took 6 bases from V and 8 from J, leaving 16 bases between them. For the CDR3, the DNA is TGTGCCAGCAGACTTTTGGGGCAGGGGGAAGCTTTCTTT. Its translation: CASRLLGQGEAFF.

V and J are TRBV10-3 and TRBJ2-7, with a weak D call TRBD2 (6 bases). Germline CDR1 reads ENHRY; CDR2 reads SYGVKD. Trimming pared 10 bases from V and 4 bases from J, leaving 17 bases between. CDR3 length equals 13 residues. CDR3 coding DNA: TGTGCCACCCGGGAGTCGCTAGCATACGAGCAGTACTTC. This codes for CATRESLAYEQYF.

This clone has only a few counts. The genes are TRBV7-9 and TRBJ1-1; 7 bases map to TRBD1. Germline assignment: CDR1 SEHNR and CDR2 FQNEAQ (reference sequence). The trim removed 5 bases at V and 6 bases at J, leaving 3 bases unmatched. This CDR3 is built from 12 residues. CDR3 loop: CASSRDRAEAFF. Written as DNA, the CDR3 is TGTGCCAGCAGCCGCGACAGGGCTGAAGCTTTCTTT.

V gene TRBV5-1 combines with J gene TRBJ1-2; TRBD1 matches at 10 bases. CDR3 size: 13 residues. CDR1 and CDR2 (germline): SGHRS, YFSETQ. The V segment lost 3 bases and the J segment 8 bases; nucleotides outside the gene matches: 4. The CDR3 loop reads CASSSGQGFGYTF. CDR3 DNA: TGCGCCAGCAGCTCGGGACAGGGGTTCGGCTACACCTTC.

CDR3 DNA sequence: TGTGCCATCAGTTGGGGCACTAGCACAGATACGCAGTATTTT. It codes for CAISWGTSTDTQYF. The genes are TRBV10-3 and TRBJ2-3; TRBD1 might be the D (5 bases). V shed 5 bases and J shed 0 bases, with 9 bases lying between them. The CDR3 is made up of 14 amino acids. Per the germline V gene, CDR1 is ENHRY and CDR2 is SYGVKD.

The chain recombines TRBV6-1 with TRBJ2-3; 7 nucleotides match TRBD1. Germline V CDR1 and CDR2: MNHNS, SASEGT. The CDR3 contains 15 residues. The J segment lost 0 bases and the V segment lost 3 bases, leaving 3 bases of the junction unmatched. CDR3: CASSEQDRSTDTQYF. CDR3 coding DNA: TGTGCCAGCAGTGAGCAGGACAGGAGCACAGATACGCAGTATTTT.

The chain has TRBV11-2 and TRBJ1-2; maybe TRBD1 (5 bases). Per germline, CDR1 SGHAT and CDR2 FQNNGV. This CDR3 has 13 residues. Between the trimmed V and J ends, which lost 1 base and 4 bases, there was a span of 7 bases. The CDR3 bases are TGTGCCAGCAGCTTAGGGGGGATCTATGGCTACACCTTC. The encoded protein is CASSLGGIYGYTF.

V usage is TRBV5-1 and J usage is TRBJ2-3, with D maybe TRBD1 (5 bases). The CDR3 totals 14 residues. The germline gives CDR1 SGHRS, CDR2 YFSETQ. Trimming pared 3 bases from V and 3 bases from J, leaving 11 bases between. CDR3 residues: CASSSGPGTDTQYF. DNA of the CDR3: TGCGCCAGCAGCTCCGGCCCAGGGACAGATACGCAGTATTTT.

Comment on this clone: Other DNA sequences in the same sample also yield this CDR3. This sequence joins TRBV7-2 and TRBJ1-1; TRBD1 agrees at 8 bases. Germline V gene data show CDR1 as SGHTA and CDR2 as FQGNSA. Losses at the gene ends were 2 bases for V and 5 bases for J; bases not matched to a gene: 1. The CDR3 contains 13 residues. CDR3: CASSLTGGTEAFF. The CDR3 DNA sequence: TGTGCCAGCAGCTTAACAGGGGGTACTGAAGCTTTCTTT.

V usage is TRBV30 and J usage is TRBJ2-3; no definite D call. Trimming shortened V by 0 bases and J by 2 bases, and 6 bases separated the two germline ends. The CDR3 contains 13 residues. Per germline, CDR1 GTSNPN and CDR2 SVGIG (reference sequence). The CDR3 DNA is TGTGCCTGGAGTGTTACTGCCACAGATACGCAGTATTTT. This gives the protein CAWSVTATDTQYF.

The CDR3 DNA follows: TGTGCCAGCAGTGGACAGGGGCGCTACAATGAGCAGTTCTTC. Translation: CASSGQGRYNEQFF. The chain carries TRBV28 and TRBJ2-1; 9 nucleotides match TRBD1. The J segment lost 3 bases and the V segment lost 5 bases, leaving 2 bases of the junction unmatched. Looked up from germline, CDR1 is MDHEN and CDR2 is SYDVKM. This CDR3 has 14 amino acids.

This chain links TRBV5-1 with TRBJ2-1; 7 nucleotides match TRBD2. The CDR3 consists of 16 residues. V trimming: 0 bases; J trimming: 2 bases; junction bases outside the gene matches: 5. Per the germline V gene, CDR1 is SGHRS and CDR2 is YFSETQ. CDR3 sequence (DNA): TGCGCCAGCAGCTTGGATTTGGCGGGGGCCTACAATGAGCAGTTCTTC. Translating it yields CASSLDLAGAYNEQFF.

This rearrangement joins TRBV5-1 to TRBJ2-7; TRBD1 matches 8 bases. CDR3 size: 13 residues. Germline V gene data show CDR1 as SGHRS and CDR2 as YFSETQ. V trimming: 4 bases; J trimming: 3 bases; junction bases outside the gene matches: 3. The DNA for the CDR3 is TGCGCCAGCAGCACCGGACAGGGCTACGAGCAGTACTTC. Protein: CASSTGQGYEQYF.

The gene calls are TRBV10-2 and TRBJ2-2; no clear D. V lost 4 bases and J lost 6, with 9 bases in between. Germline V lookup: CDR1 WSHSY, CDR2 SAAADI. This CDR3 region has 13 residues. The CDR3 sequence: CASSGQAPGELFF. The CDR3 DNA sequence: TGCGCCAGCAGTGGGCAGGCCCCCGGGGAGCTGTTTTTT.

This rearrangement joins TRBV5-1 to TRBJ2-1, with D maybe TRBD2 (6 bases). The V end was cut by 0 bases, the J end by 4 bases, with 11 bases between. Germline CDR1 and CDR2: SGHRS and YFSETQ. This CDR3 is 15 amino acids long. The CDR3 loop reads CASSLDGGSYNEQFF. The CDR3 bases are TGCGCCAGCAGCTTGGATGGGGGGTCATACAATGAGCAGTTCTTC.

The J gene is TRBJ2-2, the V gene TRBV6-1; D ambiguous. The CDR3 extends over 13 amino acids. V lost 1 base, J lost 4 bases, and 4 bases lay in between. In germline, CDR1 is MNHNS, CDR2 SASEGT. The CDR3 is CASSEELTGELFF. The CDR3 DNA reads TGTGCCAGCAGTGAAGAGCTCACCGGGGAGCTGTTTTTT.

Notes on this clone: Compared with germline, one end of the junction differs, possibly owing to a read error. The sample carries other DNA sequences with the same CDR3. The CDR3 coding sequence is TGTGCCATCAGTGAGGGACAGGGGGGCTATGGCTATACCTTC. Protein product: CAISEGQGGYGYTF. J is TRBJ1-2 and V is TRBV10-3; 10 bases match TRBD1. CDR1 and CDR2 (germline): ENHRY, SYGVKD. The CDR3 loop spans 14 amino acids.

V is TRBV28 and J is TRBJ1-1; no firm D call. CDR3 length: 13 residues. The V end lost 6 bases, the J end lost 3 bases, and 11 bases lay between the germline ends. Germline V gene lookup returns CDR1 MDHEN and CDR2 SYDVKM. CDR3 DNA sequence: TGTGCCAGCAGGCCTGGAGGAGACACTGAAGCTTTCTTT. This codes for CASRPGGDTEAFF.

V is TRBV28 and J is TRBJ2-7, with a possible D match to TRBD2 (6 bases). Trimming removed 6 bases at V and 8 bases at J, with 20 bases between. This CDR3 comprises 14 residues. CDR1 MDHEN and CDR2 SYDVKM come from the germline V gene. The CDR3 sequence: CASRPQSGLYKQYF. As DNA, the CDR3 is TGTGCCAGCAGACCACAATCGGGACTGTACAAGCAGTACTTC.

The chain carries TRBV6-1 and TRBJ1-2; 8 bases are a match to TRBD1. The CDR3 runs 14 residues. V lost 4 bases to trimming and J lost 4 bases; unmatched junction nucleotides: 5. The germline V gene has CDR1 MNHNS and CDR2 SASEGT. The CDR3 reads CASSATTGVYGYTF. CDR3 DNA sequence: TGTGCCAGCAGTGCGACGACAGGGGTCTATGGCTACACCTTC.

V gene TRBV10-3 combines with J gene TRBJ1-5; D unresolved. Trimming stripped 3 bases from V and 5 bases from J, with 11 bases between. Germline V gene data show CDR1 as ENHRY and CDR2 as SYGVKD. There are 14 residues in the CDR3. The CDR3 loop is CAISERHLDQPQHF. In DNA form, the CDR3 reads TGTGCCATCAGTGAAAGACACTTAGATCAGCCCCAGCATTTT.

This chain connects TRBV6-1 to TRBJ1-2; D unresolved. V was clipped by 10 bases and J by 3 bases, with 9 bases between them. CDR1 MNHNS and CDR2 SASEGT come from the germline V gene. This CDR3 comprises 11 residues. The CDR3 sequence: CATRGYYGYTF. The CDR3 DNA sequence: TGTGCCACCCGGGGTTACTATGGCTACACCTTC.

This clone has just one count. V gene TRBV28 combines with J gene TRBJ2-7, with a tentative D call TRBD1 (5 bases). V was pared by 4 bases and J by 7 bases, with 11 bases between. CDR3 length equals 12 residues. From germline, CDR1 is MDHEN and CDR2 SYDVKM. The CDR3 spells CASSSAGREQYF. The CDR3, as DNA: TGTGCCAGCAGTTCTGCAGGGCGGGAGCAGTACTTC.

About this clone itself: Relative to the germline gene, one junction end is altered; a read error may explain this. The CDR3 protein is CASKPGWNARADAFF. CDR3 sequence (DNA): TGTGCCAGCAAGCCCGGGTGGAATGCTAGGGCTGACGCTTTCTTT. The chain joins TRBV6-1 to TRBJ1-1; D unresolved. CDR3 length: 15 residues. The germline V gene encodes CDR1 MNHNS and CDR2 SASEGT.

This clone was recorded once. V usage is TRBV19 and J usage is TRBJ2-2; 9 bases align to TRBD1. Germline loops: CDR1 LNHDA, CDR2 SQIVND (reference sequence). V shed 9 bases, J shed 6 bases, and the junction held 5 bases outside the gene matches. The CDR3 contains 13 residues. The CDR3 DNA sequence: TGTGCCAGCCGGGACAGGGTAGCCGGGGAGCTGTTTTTT. Its translation is CASRDRVAGELFF.

V usage is TRBV5-1 and J usage is TRBJ2-7, with D possibly TRBD1 on 6 matching bases. The CDR3 runs 18 residues. The germline gives CDR1 SGHRS, CDR2 YFSETQ. V lost 0 bases to trimming and J lost 0 bases, with 19 bases between them. This CDR3 reads CASSLGRYGTHSSYEQYF. The CDR3 region has the DNA TGCGCCAGCAGCTTGGGGCGGTATGGGACACATAGCTCCTACGAGCAGTACTTC.

This chain uses TRBV19 with TRBJ1-2; 9 bases fit TRBD1. The CDR3 loop spans 15 amino acids. The ends lost 7 bases at V and 4 bases at J; junction bases unmatched: 10. Per the germline V gene, CDR1 is LNHDA and CDR2 is SQIVND (reference sequence). The CDR3 DNA is TGTGCCAGTAAGAGAGGGGGACAGGGATCCTATGGCTACACCTTC. Its translation: CASKRGGQGSYGYTF.

With respect to this clone: This CDR3 is also generated by other DNA sequences in the sample. This sequence joins TRBV5-1 and TRBJ1-2; possibly TRBD1 for D (5 bases). The germline V gene encodes CDR1 SGHRS and CDR2 YFSETQ. The length of the CDR3 is 13 residues. The V gene lost 1 base and the J gene lost 2 bases, with 6 bases spanning the gap. The CDR3 is CASSLSGNYGYTF. The CDR3 coding sequence is TGCGCCAGCAGCTTGTCAGGGAACTATGGCTACACCTTC.

The V call is TRBV6-6, the J call TRBJ1-1; D not certain. Trimming pared 0 bases from V and 3 bases from J, leaving 5 bases between. The CDR3 consists of 13 residues. CDR1 is MNHNY and CDR2 is SVGAGI in the germline V gene (reference sequence). The CDR3 sequence: CASSYSVDTEAFF. DNA of the CDR3: TGTGCCAGCAGTTACTCGGTAGACACTGAAGCTTTCTTT.

The V and J genes are TRBV7-9 and TRBJ2-1, with D unclear. This CDR3 spans 11 amino acids. CDR1 SEHNR and CDR2 FQNEAQ come from the germline V gene (reference sequence). V lost 3 bases and J 9 bases, leaving 6 bases between the germline ends. The CDR3 loop is CASSFDSEQFF. CDR3 DNA sequence: TGTGCCAGCAGCTTTGATTCTGAGCAGTTCTTC.

Remarks on this clone: Other DNA sequences in the same sample also yield this CDR3. The chain combines TRBV28 with TRBJ2-6, with no clear D. Between the trimmed V and J ends, which lost 6 bases and 0 bases, there was a span of 6 bases. The CDR3 is 14 amino acids. Germline V lookup: CDR1 MDHEN, CDR2 SYDVKM. The CDR3 DNA reads as TGTGCCAGCAGCGAGGCCTCTGGGGCCAACGTCCTGACTTTC. Translating it yields CASSEASGANVLTF. The entire variable domain, with the rest obtained from reference TRBV28 and TRBJ2-6, is as follows: DVKVTQSSRYLVKRTGEKVFLECVQDMDHENMFWYRQDPGLGLRLIYFSYDVKMKEKGDIPEGYSVSREKKERFSLILESASTNQTSMYLCASSEASGANVLTFGAGSRLTVL.

This chain uses TRBV18 with TRBJ2-1; D uncertain. Germline CDR1 is KGHSH and CDR2 is LQKENI. The V gene lost 2 bases and the J gene lost 7 bases, with 6 bases spanning the gap. The CDR3 spans 12 residues. CDR3 in DNA: TGTGCCAGCTCACCAAGGTCAAATGAGCAGTTCTTC. Translated, it gives CASSPRSNEQFF.